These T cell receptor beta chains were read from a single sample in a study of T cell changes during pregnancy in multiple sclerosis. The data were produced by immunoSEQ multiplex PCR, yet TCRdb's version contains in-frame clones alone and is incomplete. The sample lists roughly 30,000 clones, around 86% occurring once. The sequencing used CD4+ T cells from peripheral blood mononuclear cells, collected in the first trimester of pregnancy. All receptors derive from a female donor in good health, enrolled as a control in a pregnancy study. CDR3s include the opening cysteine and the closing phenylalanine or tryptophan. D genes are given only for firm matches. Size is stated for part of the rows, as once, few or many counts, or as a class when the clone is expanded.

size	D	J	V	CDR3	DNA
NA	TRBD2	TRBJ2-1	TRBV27	CASSPGGPYNEQFF	TGTGCCAGCAGTCCGGGGGGGCCCTACAATGAGCAGTTCTTC
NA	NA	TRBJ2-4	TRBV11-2	CASSLMQGGENIQYF	TGTGCCAGCAGCTTAATGCAAGGGGGTGAAAACATTCAGTACTTC
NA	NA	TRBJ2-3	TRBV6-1	CASSDVGSYTDTQYF	TGTGCCAGCAGTGATGTAGGGAGCTACACAGATACGCAGTATTTT
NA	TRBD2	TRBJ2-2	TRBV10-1	CASSETRGGAAGELFF	TGCGCCAGCAGTGAGACCCGCGGGGGGGCCGCCGGGGAGCTGTTTTTT
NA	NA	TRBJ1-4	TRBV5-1	CASSIGQPNEKLFF	TGCGCCAGCAGCATCGGACAGCCAAATGAAAAACTGTTTTTT
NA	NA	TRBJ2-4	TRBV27	CASSLSGEGQNIQYF	TGTGCCAGCAGTTTATCAGGGGAAGGACAAAACATTCAGTACTTC
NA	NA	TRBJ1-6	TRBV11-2	CASSLGTLGASPLHF	TGTGCCAGCAGCCTCGGGACCCTGGGGGCCTCACCCCTCCACTTT
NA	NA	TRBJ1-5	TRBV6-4	CASSPEENQPQHF	TGTGCCAGCAGTCCTGAGGAGAATCAGCCCCAGCATTTT
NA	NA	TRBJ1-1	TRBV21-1	CASSKAQTTSGLTTGEAFF	TGTGCCAGCAGCAAAGCACAGACGACCTCGGGACTCACAACGGGTGAAGCTTTCTTT
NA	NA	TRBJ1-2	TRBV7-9	CASSSSNYGYTF	TGTGCCAGCAGCTCTTCTAACTATGGCTACACCTTC
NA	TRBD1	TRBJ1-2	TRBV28	CASSLWGTGSNYGYTF	TGTGCCAGCAGTTTGTGGGGGACAGGGTCAAACTATGGCTACACCTTC
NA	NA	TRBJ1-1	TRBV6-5	CASKRGVGTEAFF	TGTGCCAGCAAACGGGGGGTGGGCACTGAAGCTTTCTTT
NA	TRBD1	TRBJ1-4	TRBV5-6	CASSLGVTGGDEKLFF	TGTGCCAGCAGCTTGGGGGTGACAGGGGGAGATGAAAAACTGTTTTTT
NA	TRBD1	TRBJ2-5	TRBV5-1	CASTTGTGLQETQYF	TGCGCCAGCACCACCGGGACAGGTCTACAAGAGACCCAGTACTTC
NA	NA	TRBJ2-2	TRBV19	CASSMGGRRRTGELFF	TGTGCCAGTAGTATGGGGGGGCGTCGGAGGACCGGGGAGCTGTTTTTT
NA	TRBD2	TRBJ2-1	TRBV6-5	CASRGLAGINEQFF	TGTGCCAGCAGGGGACTAGCGGGAATTAATGAGCAGTTCTTC
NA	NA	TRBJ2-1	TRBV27	CASPVGGESSYNEQFF	TGTGCCAGTCCCGTAGGGGGGGAGAGCTCCTACAATGAGCAGTTCTTC
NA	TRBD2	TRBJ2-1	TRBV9	CASSGLAGVGNEQFF	TGTGCCAGCAGCGGTCTAGCGGGAGTCGGCAATGAGCAGTTCTTC
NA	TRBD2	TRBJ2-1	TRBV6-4	CASSDVSGSSYNEQFF	TGTGCCAGCAGTGACGTTAGCGGGAGCTCCTACAATGAGCAGTTCTTC
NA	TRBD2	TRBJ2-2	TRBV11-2	CASRLTRGANTGELFF	TGTGCCAGCAGGCTAACTCGGGGGGCGAACACCGGGGAGCTGTTTTTT
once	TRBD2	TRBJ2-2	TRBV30	CAWSTSGRALRGGGELFF	TGTGCCTGGAGTACCAGCGGGAGGGCCCTCAGGGGAGGCGGGGAGCTGTTTTTT
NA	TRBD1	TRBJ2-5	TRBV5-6	CASSSRDRGETQYF	TGTGCCAGCAGCTCCAGGGACAGGGGAGAGACCCAGTACTTC
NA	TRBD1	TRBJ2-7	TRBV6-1	CASSGPTGSGEQYF	TGTGCCAGCAGTGGCCCGACAGGGTCTGGCGAGCAGTACTTC
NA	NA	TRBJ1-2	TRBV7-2	CASSLNTASGGYTF	TGTGCCAGCAGCTTAAATACGGCTAGCGGTGGCTACACCTTC
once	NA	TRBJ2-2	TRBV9	CASSADSHTGELFF	TGTGCCAGCAGTGCGGACAGCCACACCGGGGAGCTGTTTTTT